A selection of T cell receptor beta chains follows, all from one sample in a study of cytomegalovirus exposure and HLA in healthy donors. The method was immunoSEQ multiplex PCR; TCRdb's version includes in-frame clones alone and lacks a portion of them. The sample lists some 200,000 clones, approximately 84% seen once, with around 4% in the top ten. The sample comprised PBMCs. These receptors were collected from a man aged 45 to 65 in good health and CMV-seronegative. The CDR3 runs from the conserved cysteine through the conserved F or W. A D gene is named only where the DNA matches it firmly. The size of a clone is reported for some rows only, either as once, few or many, or as a class for expanded clones.

clone_size,j_call,d_call,v_call,cdr3_aa,cdr3_nt
.,TRBJ2-5,TRBD2,TRBV5-1,CASSLTSGGPRETQYF,TGCGCCAGCAGCTTGACTAGCGGGGGCCCTCGGGAGACCCAGTACTTC
.,TRBJ1-1,.,TRBV7-2,CASSIEKVGATEAFF,TGTGCCAGCAGCATAGAGAAGGTTGGGGCGACTGAAGCTTTCTTT
.,TRBJ2-5,TRBD2,TRBV14,CASSYGTSGGTLFVQETQYF,TGTGCCAGCAGCTACGGGACTAGCGGGGGAACACTGTTCGTCCAAGAGACCCAGTACTTC
.,TRBJ1-1,.,TRBV30,CAWSVRQGRAEAFF,TGTGCCTGGAGTGTACGGCAGGGAAGGGCTGAAGCTTTCTTT
.,TRBJ1-2,.,TRBV30,CAWGEGIKRQYPLDYGYTF,TGTGCCTGGGGTGAGGGGATTAAGAGACAGTACCCTTTGGACTATGGCTACACCTTC
.,TRBJ1-1,.,TRBV9,CASSVVVGGEAFF,TGTGCCAGCAGCGTAGTTGTGGGAGGGGAGGCTTTCTTT
.,TRBJ1-1,.,TRBV2,CARETYQGSWAFF,TGTGCCAGGGAGACATACCAGGGGTCGTGGGCTTTCTTT
.,TRBJ2-5,TRBD2,TRBV29-1,CSTSSGGDWETQYF,TGCAGCACTTCTAGCGGGGGGGATTGGGAGACCCAGTACTTC
.,TRBJ2-7,.,TRBV5-6,CASSPGTLNEQYF,TGTGCCAGCAGCCCAGGGACACTGAATGAGCAGTACTTC
.,TRBJ2-5,.,TRBV2,CASDTSSQETQYF,TGTGCCAGCGACACTAGCAGCCAAGAGACCCAGTACTTC
once,TRBJ1-4,.,TRBV30,CAWTGGEKLFF,TGTGCCTGGACCGGAGGGGAAAAACTGTTTTTT
.,TRBJ2-7,TRBD1,TRBV7-2,CASSPRQGEQYF,TGTGCCAGCAGCCCTCGACAGGGCGAGCAGTACTTC
few,TRBJ2-3,TRBD2,TRBV4-3,CASSQTGTSGGTDTQYF,TGCGCCAGCAGCCAAACTGGGACTAGCGGGGGCACAGATACGCAGTATTTT
.,TRBJ2-7,TRBD2,TRBV13,CASSLGGASGTNEQYF,TGTGCCAGCAGCTTAGGTGGTGCTAGCGGGACCAACGAGCAGTACTTC
.,TRBJ2-7,.,TRBV2,CASSPGHFSYEQYF,TGTGCCAGCAGTCCGGGACACTTCTCCTACGAGCAGTACTTC
.,TRBJ2-5,TRBD2,TRBV9,CASSVGLAGPETQYF,TGTGCCAGCAGCGTGGGGCTAGCGGGGCCCGAGACCCAGTACTTC
.,TRBJ2-3,TRBD1,TRBV6-1,CASRDRVGDTQYF,TGTGCCAGCAGGGACAGGGTGGGTGATACGCAGTATTTT
.,TRBJ2-2,.,TRBV5-8,CASSLALAWPGELFF,TGTGCCAGCAGCTTGGCGCTAGCGTGGCCCGGGGAGCTGTTTTTT
.,TRBJ1-5,.,TRBV10-3,CAISGQEAQPQHF,TGTGCCATCAGTGGACAGGAAGCTCAGCCCCAGCATTTT
.,TRBJ2-7,.,TRBV7-2,CASSLVETYEQYF,TGTGCCAGCAGCTTAGTAGAGACCTACGAGCAGTACTTC
few,TRBJ2-1,.,TRBV9,CASTTGGDNEQFF,TGTGCCAGCACCACAGGGGGGGACAATGAGCAGTTCTTC
.,TRBJ1-1,.,TRBV11-2,CASSWANTEAFF,TGTGCCAGCAGCTGGGCGAACACTGAAGCTTTCTTT
once,TRBJ1-1,.,TRBV4-1,CASSQVWQGNTEAFF,TGCGCCAGCAGCCAAGTATGGCAGGGGAACACTGAAGCTTTCTTT
.,TRBJ1-2,TRBD1,TRBV7-3,CASSSTGGNGYTF,TGTGCCAGCAGCTCGACAGGGGGTAATGGCTACACCTTC
few,TRBJ1-2,.,TRBV28,CASSLMGRSGYTF,TGTGCCAGCAGTTTAATGGGGAGAAGTGGCTACACCTTC
.,TRBJ1-5,TRBD1,TRBV19,CASSPDRGVGNQPQHF,TGTGCCAGTAGTCCGGACAGGGGAGTTGGTAATCAGCCCCAGCATTTT
.,TRBJ1-1,TRBD1,TRBV5-1,CASSRTGAEAFF,TGCGCCAGCAGCAGGACAGGGGCTGAAGCTTTCTTT
.,TRBJ2-7,.,TRBV6-5,CASSYSGQREQYF,TGTGCCAGCAGTTACTCAGGACAGCGCGAGCAGTACTTC
.,TRBJ1-1,TRBD1,TRBV4-1,CASSRGTGGNYAEAFF,TGCGCCAGCAGCCGGGGGACAGGGGGCAACTACGCTGAAGCTTTCTTT
.,TRBJ2-1,TRBD1,TRBV5-6,CASSLTGLFYNEQFF,TGTGCCAGCAGTTTGACAGGGCTCTTCTACAATGAGCAGTTCTTC
.,TRBJ2-7,.,TRBV6-1,CASSQGHLYEQYF,TGTGCCAGCAGCCAGGGACACCTATACGAGCAGTACTTC
.,TRBJ1-5,.,TRBV6-4,CASSVVQGQPQHF,TGTGCCAGCAGTGTTGTACAGGGTCAGCCCCAGCATTTT
.,TRBJ2-3,.,TRBV14,CASSRGQLLTDTQYF,TGTGCCAGCAGCAGAGGTCAGCTCCTCACAGATACGCAGTATTTT
.,TRBJ1-2,.,TRBV7-2,CASSSAPTGPYTF,TGTGCCAGCAGCTCCGCCCCCACAGGACCCTACACCTTC
.,TRBJ2-1,TRBD2,TRBV10-3,CAISGSGGQGSEQFF,TGTGCCATCAGTGGTAGCGGGGGGCAAGGGAGTGAGCAGTTCTTC
.,TRBJ1-1,.,TRBV29-1,CSVGGVSEAFF,TGCAGCGTTGGGGGAGTCTCTGAAGCTTTCTTT
.,TRBJ2-2,TRBD1,TRBV30,CAWMKRGQRNTGELFF,TGTGCCTGGATGAAGAGGGGGCAAAGGAACACCGGGGAGCTGTTTTTT
.,TRBJ1-2,TRBD1,TRBV11-1,CASSPTGGAYYGYTF,TGTGCCAGCAGCCCAACAGGGGGAGCCTACTATGGCTACACCTTC
.,TRBJ1-1,.,TRBV19,CASSIGSGRTEAFF,TGTGCCAGTAGTATAGGTTCAGGGCGTACTGAAGCTTTCTTT
.,TRBJ2-2,TRBD1,TRBV4-2,CASSQFLGGQGTGELFF,TGTGCCAGCAGCCAATTCTTAGGGGGACAGGGTACCGGGGAGCTGTTTTTT
.,TRBJ1-5,TRBD1,TRBV11-2,CASSLGTGFNQPQHF,TGTGCCAGCAGCTTAGGGACAGGTTTCAATCAGCCCCAGCATTTT
.,TRBJ2-5,TRBD1,TRBV6-4,CASNGQGQYF,TGTGCCAGCAATGGACAGGGCCAGTACTTC
.,TRBJ1-5,TRBD1,TRBV19,CASSQTGRYQPQHF,TGTGCCAGTAGTCAGACAGGGCGTTACCAGCCCCAGCATTTT
.,TRBJ2-1,.,TRBV27,CASTGAAMSYNEQFF,TGTGCCAGCACTGGGGCCGCCATGTCCTACAATGAGCAGTTCTTC
.,TRBJ1-5,.,TRBV5-6,CASSEGESNQPQHF,TGTGCCAGCAGCGAGGGGGAGAGCAATCAGCCCCAGCATTTT
.,TRBJ2-7,.,TRBV4-1,CASSPNFHEQYF,TGCGCCAGCAGTCCTAATTTCCACGAGCAGTACTTC
.,TRBJ2-7,.,TRBV6-5,CASSYGQGGYEQYF,TGTGCCAGCAGTTACGGGCAGGGGGGCTACGAGCAGTACTTC
.,TRBJ2-6,.,TRBV11-2,CASSFSGLGANVLTF,TGTGCCAGCAGCTTTTCAGGGCTTGGGGCCAACGTCCTGACTTTC
.,TRBJ2-6,.,TRBV28,CASTSGVGANVLTF,TGTGCCAGCACCTCAGGGGTGGGGGCCAACGTCCTGACTTTC
.,TRBJ2-7,TRBD1,TRBV5-1,CASSLEDRAYEQYF,TGCGCCAGCAGCTTGGAGGACAGGGCGTACGAGCAGTACTTC
.,TRBJ2-3,TRBD2,TRBV5-1,CASSSTSGNTDTQYF,TGCGCCAGCAGTTCAACTAGCGGTAACACAGATACGCAGTATTTT
once,TRBJ1-1,TRBD1,TRBV4-3,CASSQNRGQGLWDTEAFF,TGCGCCAGCAGCCAAAATAGAGGACAGGGGCTGTGGGACACTGAAGCTTTCTTT
.,TRBJ1-2,.,TRBV11-2,CASSPGEAFYGYTF,TGTGCCAGCAGCCCCGGGGAGGCGTTCTATGGCTACACCTTC
.,TRBJ2-5,.,TRBV30,CAWSVQPETQYF,TGTGCCTGGAGTGTACAGCCCGAGACCCAGTACTTC